Listed below are T cell receptor beta chains from one sample, sequenced in a study of regulatory T cells in long-lasting Graves disease. TCRdb re-analysed the multiplex PCR reads in MiXCR, keeping a single row per CDR3 protein. The sample consists of 700,000 or so distinct CDR3 sequences, approximately 29% of them appearing once. The specimen was peripheral blood mononuclear cells (PBMCs), collected when the disease was refractory, from a patient treated with antithyroid drugs. All receptors derive from a female donor with Graves disease. Each CDR3 is given with its conserved first and last residue. A D gene is named only where the DNA matches it firmly. Size values are once, few and many counts, or a class for expanded clones, and some rows have none.

v_call,clone_size,d_call,j_call,cdr3_nt,cdr3_aa
TRBV3-1,few,-,TRBJ1-1,TGTGCCAGCAGCCAAGTTGGTGGTGAAGCTTTCTTT,CASSQVGGEAFF
TRBV6-1,few,TRBD1,TRBJ2-7,TGTGCCAGCACCGGGACAGCCCTTTACGAGCAGTACTTC,CASTGTALYEQYF
TRBV6-1,-,-,TRBJ1-1,TGTGCCAGCAGAAACCCGAACACTGAAGCTTTCTTT,CASRNPNTEAFF
TRBV20-1,few,-,TRBJ1-6,TGCAGTGCTTTAGACAGACTGAATTCACCCCTCCACTTT,CSALDRLNSPLHF
TRBV5-5,few,TRBD1,TRBJ2-7,TGTGCCAGCAGCATGGCCAATGTCGGGACAGGGGCCTACGAGCAGTACTTC,CASSMANVGTGAYEQYF
TRBV6-2/TRBV6-3,few,TRBD2,TRBJ2-7,TGTGCCAGCAGTTACGGCGCGGGAGATGTTGCCGAGCAGTACTTC,CASSYGAGDVAEQYF
TRBV12-3/TRBV12-4,many,TRBD1,TRBJ1-1,TGTGCCAGCAGTGACAGGGCTAGGAACACTGAAGCTTTCTTT,CASSDRARNTEAFF
TRBV5-4,-,-,TRBJ2-2,TGTGCCAGCAGCCGCAGCTGGGGGGAGCTGTTTTTT,CASSRSWGELFF
TRBV28,many,-,TRBJ1-1,TGTGCCAGCAGTTTAAGGGGGGATGAAGCTTTCTTT,CASSLRGDEAFF
TRBV7-2,few,TRBD1,TRBJ2-7,TGTGCCAGCAGCCATACCGGGACAGGGAGGTGCGAGCAGTACTTC,CASSHTGTGRCEQYF
TRBV6-2/TRBV6-3,-,TRBD1,TRBJ2-5,TGTGCCAGCAGGGGAAGGGACAGGGGGTATGAGACCCAGTACTTC,CASRGRDRGYETQYF
TRBV28,many,-,TRBJ1-1,TGTGCCAGCAGTCCCCTCCGGGACATGAACACTGAAGCTTTCTTT,CASSPLRDMNTEAFF
TRBV11-2,many,-,TRBJ2-7,TGTGCCAGCAGCTTAGAAGGGCGCGAGCAGTACTTC,CASSLEGREQYF
TRBV6-1,once,TRBD1,TRBJ1-1,TGTGCCAGCAGACCCGGACAGGCGGTCACTGAAGCTTTCTTT,CASRPGQAVTEAFF
TRBV5-1,-,TRBD2,TRBJ2-7,TGCGCCAGCAGCATGACCCCGGGACTAGCTAGAGAGCAGTACTTC,CASSMTPGLAREQYF
TRBV28,many,-,TRBJ1-2,TGTGCCAGCAGACAACTAGCGAGGGGACCTAACTATGGCTACACCTTC,CASRQLARGPNYGYTF
TRBV7-2,few,-,TRBJ1-2,TGTGCCAGCAGCTTGGAGGCAGCTAACTATGGCTACACCTTC,CASSLEAANYGYTF
TRBV11-2,few,-,TRBJ1-4,TGTGCCAGCAGCTTCACGGGCGCGGCAACTAATGAAAAACTGTTTTTT,CASSFTGAATNEKLFF
TRBV3-1,once,-,TRBJ1-2,TGTGCCAGCAGCCAAGTGCCAACCGATGGCTACACCTTC,CASSQVPTDGYTF
TRBV27,-,-,TRBJ1-5,TGTGCCAGCAGTTTAACGGTGTATAGCAATCAGCCCCAGCATTTT,CASSLTVYSNQPQHF
TRBV20-1,few,-,TRBJ2-7,TGCAGTGCCCCCGCGGCGAAAGCCTACGAGCAGTACTTC,CSAPAAKAYEQYF
TRBV12-3/TRBV12-4,many,TRBD1,TRBJ1-2,TGTGCCAGCAGTTTAACCCCCGGACAGGCGACTAACTATGGCTACACCTTC,CASSLTPGQATNYGYTF
TRBV19,once,-,TRBJ1-2,TGTGCCAGTACCGATAGGTGGACCTATGGCTACACCTTC,CASTDRWTYGYTF
TRBV2,many,TRBD1,TRBJ1-2,TGTGCCAGCAGTGAAGACAGGGGATCGCGCTATGGCTACACCTTC,CASSEDRGSRYGYTF
TRBV25-1,-,-,TRBJ1-1,TGTGCCAGCAGTGGTAGGAGGACTGAAGCTTTCTTT,CASSGRRTEAFF
TRBV10-3,-,TRBD1,TRBJ1-6,TGTGCCATCAGTGAAGGACAGGGCGGGAATTCACCCCTCCACTTT,CAISEGQGGNSPLHF